This T cell receptor beta chain is drawn from a study of T cells in narcolepsy. Germline V gene lookup returns CDR1 SNHLY and CDR2 FYNNEI. V was shortened by 6 bases and J by 4 bases, with 10 bases between the two germline ends. This CDR3 comprises 13 residues. Measured with immunoSEQ multiplex PCR; TCRdb has only the in-frame clones, and not every one. The data contain approximately 25,000 clones, roughly 64% of them seen just once; the ten biggest clones take up approximately 12%. The V call is TRBV2, the J call TRBJ1-5; D is unresolved. The receptor's source is a human donor in good health. Sequencing was done on a sample of memory (CD45RA-) CD4+ T cells from blood. The CDR3 is CASRQDGNQPQHF. As DNA, the CDR3 is TGTGCCAGCAGGCAGGATGGAAATCAGCCCCAGCATTTT.